This T cell receptor (beta chain) comes out of a study of blood T cells in healthy people across ages. After removal of 4 bases from V and 1 base from J, the junction contained 12 bases not matched to a gene. The CDR3 is 18 amino acids. Looked up from germline, CDR1 is MDHEN and CDR2 is SYDVKM. Then a second PCR, running about 6 to 11 cycles, was carried out with a sample-barcoded 5' primer and a J-beta primer mix. Through a template-switch adaptor with 12 random nucleotides, each cDNA molecule received a tag. A single record per CDR3 protein comes from TCRdb applying MiXCR to the 5' RACE reads. This table has around 820,000 distinct CDR3 sequences, roughly 25% appearing once. These same records also appear under a second study, on T cells of mothers and their children.

The chain employs TRBV28 and TRBJ2-1; 8 bases are shared with TRBD1. Sequencing input: blood. The clonotype originates from a boy under 18 in good health. This CDR3 is CASSWLPTDRASYNEQFF. CDR3 bases: TGTGCCAGCAGTTGGCTTCCTACGGACAGGGCGTCCTACAATGAGCAGTTCTTC. Using reference TRBV28 and TRBJ2-1 for the parts outside the CDR3, the full variable domain is DVKVTQSSRYLVKRTGEKVFLECVQDMDHENMFWYRQDPGLGLRLIYFSYDVKMKEKGDIPEGYSVSREKKERFSLILESASTNQTSMYLCASSWLPTDRASYNEQFFGPGTRLTVL.